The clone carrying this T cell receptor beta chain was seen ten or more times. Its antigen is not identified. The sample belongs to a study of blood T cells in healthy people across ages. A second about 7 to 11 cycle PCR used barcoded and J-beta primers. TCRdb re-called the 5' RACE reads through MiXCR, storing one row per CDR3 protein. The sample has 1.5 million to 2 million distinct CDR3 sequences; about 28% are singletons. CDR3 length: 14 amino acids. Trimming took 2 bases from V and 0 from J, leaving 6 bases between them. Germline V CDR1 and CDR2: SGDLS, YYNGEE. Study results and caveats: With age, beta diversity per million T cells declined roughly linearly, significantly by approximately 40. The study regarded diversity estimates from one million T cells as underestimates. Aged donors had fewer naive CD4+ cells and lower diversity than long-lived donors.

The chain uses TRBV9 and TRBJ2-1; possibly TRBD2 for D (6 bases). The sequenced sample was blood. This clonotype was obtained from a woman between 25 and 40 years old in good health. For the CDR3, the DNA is TGTGCCAGCAGCGTCGGGAGCTCCTACAATGAGCAGTTCTTC. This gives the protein CASSVGSSYNEQFF.